The 2 T cell receptor beta chains below all came from one sample that was sequenced in a study of beta chain features in type 1 diabetes. Expressed TCRB transcripts were sequenced because the isolated RNA had all been reverse transcribed beforehand. The method was immunoSEQ multiplex PCR; TCRdb's version includes in-frame clones alone and lacks a portion of them. The table records 900,000 or so clones, roughly 17% of them present only once. The sequenced material came from naive CD4+ T cells from blood. The receptors were sampled from a woman between 18 and 29 years old in good health.

This rearrangement joins TRBV5-4 to TRBJ2-3; D might be TRBD1 or TRBD2, each matching 6 bases. Per germline, CDR1 SGHNT and CDR2 YYREEE (reference sequence). The CDR3 runs 12 residues. V shed 4 bases and J shed 6 bases, with 9 bases lying between them. The CDR3 region has the DNA TGTGCCAGCAGCCGAGGGGGGGATACGCAGTATTTT. Its protein is CASSRGGDTQYF. Combining the CDR3 with reference TRBV5-4 and TRBJ2-3 gives the whole variable domain ETGVTQSPTHLIKTRGQQVTLRCSSQSGHNTVSWYQQALGQGPQFIFQYYREEENGRGNFPPRFSGLQFPNYSSELNVNALELDDSALYLCASSRGGDTQYFGPGTRLTVL.

The chain carries TRBV11-2 and TRBJ1-1; D is possibly TRBD1 (5 bases). V lost 1 base, J lost 1 base, and 13 bases lay in between. Germline assignment: CDR1 SGHAT and CDR2 FQNNGV. The CDR3 sequence is 16 residues long. The CDR3 sequence: CASSLGWAGTNTEAFF. The CDR3 DNA is TGTGCCAGCAGCTTAGGCTGGGCAGGGACGAACACTGAAGCTTTCTTT.